Reported below is one T cell receptor (beta chain). This sample stems from a study of blood T cell repertoires in COVID-19. At the level of the study: Sources were T cells, B-cell-depleted T cells, or PBMCs; the material itself was cDNA or gDNA.

Sequencing used immunoSEQ multiplex PCR; TCRdb keeps in-frame clones, though not all of them. Of roughly 250,000 clones in the sample, about nine tenths were seen once. The study recruited people aged about 18 to 95 years across approximately 24 US areas. The study assigned cohorts using participant-reported clinical history. Germline CDR1 WSHSY, CDR2 SAAADI. The CDR3 runs to 15 residues. V shed 3 bases and J shed 8 bases, with 19 bases lying between them. The origin of this receptor is a woman in her thirties or forties with acute COVID-19. The chain carries TRBV10-2 and TRBJ1-2; D unresolved. The sequenced material came from PBMCs or T cells enriched from blood (not recorded which). CDR3 bases: TGCGCCAGCAGTGACTCCGTGAGTTTCACGTTGGGCTACACCTTC. This encodes CASSDSVSFTLGYTF.